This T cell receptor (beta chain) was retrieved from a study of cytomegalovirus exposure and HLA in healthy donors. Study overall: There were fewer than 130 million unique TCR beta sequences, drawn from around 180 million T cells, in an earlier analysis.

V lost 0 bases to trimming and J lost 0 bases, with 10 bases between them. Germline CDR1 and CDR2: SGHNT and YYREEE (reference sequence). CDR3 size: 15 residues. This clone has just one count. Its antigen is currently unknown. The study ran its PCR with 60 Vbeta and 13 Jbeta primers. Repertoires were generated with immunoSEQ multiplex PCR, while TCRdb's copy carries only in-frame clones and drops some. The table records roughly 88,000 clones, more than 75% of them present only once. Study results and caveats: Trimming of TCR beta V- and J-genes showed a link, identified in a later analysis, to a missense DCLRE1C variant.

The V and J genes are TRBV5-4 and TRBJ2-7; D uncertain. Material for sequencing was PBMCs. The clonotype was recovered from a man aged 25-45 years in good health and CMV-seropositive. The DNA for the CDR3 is TGTGCCAGCAGCTTGGGTACGTCTAGCTCCTACGAGCAGTACTTC. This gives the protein CASSLGTSSSYEQYF. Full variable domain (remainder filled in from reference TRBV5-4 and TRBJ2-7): ETGVTQSPTHLIKTRGQQVTLRCSSQSGHNTVSWYQQALGQGPQFIFQYYREEENGRGNFPPRFSGLQFPNYSSELNVNALELDDSALYLCASSLGTSSSYEQYFGPGTRLTVT.